These T cell receptor beta chains were read from a single sample in a study of pediatric ulcerative colitis. Some clones are missing from TCRdb's copy, which holds only in-frame ones; the method was immunoSEQ multiplex PCR. The sample shows tens of thousands of clones, roughly 73% of them seen only once. Sequencing input: gut tissue. Every receptor here comes from a boy aged 10-17 years with moderate ulcerative colitis. The CDR3 runs from the conserved cysteine through the conserved F or W. A D gene is named only where the DNA matches it firmly. The size of a clone is reported for some rows only, either as once, few or many, or as a class for expanded clones.

>TRBD1|TRBV2|TRBJ2-4|.
CASNPGQGAGKNIQYF
TGTGCCAGCAACCCGGGACAGGGGGCAGGGAAAAACATTCAGTACTTC
>.|TRBV6-6|TRBJ2-2|.
CASSYFPGANTGELFF
TGTGCCAGCAGTTACTTCCCGGGGGCGAACACCGGGGAGCTGTTTTTT
>.|TRBV4-3|TRBJ2-3|.
CASSQGGRDSLGGDTQYF
TGCGCCAGCAGCCAGGGGGGCAGGGACTCTTTAGGAGGCGATACGCAGTATTTT
>.|TRBV18|TRBJ2-7|.
CASSQGPLYEQYF
TGTGCCAGCTCACAAGGACCTCTTTACGAGCAGTACTTC
>.|TRBV19|TRBJ2-4|.
CASKSGLKNIQYF
TGTGCCAGTAAATCGGGGCTCAAAAACATTCAGTACTTC
>.|TRBV18|TRBJ2-2|.
CASSPSWREANTGELFF
TGTGCCAGCTCACCGTCGTGGAGGGAAGCGAACACCGGGGAGCTGTTTTTT
>.|TRBV4-3|TRBJ1-1|.
CASSQAYEGEAFF
TGCGCCAGCAGCCAGGCCTATGAGGGAGAAGCTTTCTTT
>TRBD2|TRBV5-4|TRBJ2-3|.
CASSLGLAGSDTQYF
TGTGCCAGCAGCCTCGGACTAGCGGGGTCAGATACGCAGTATTTT
>.|TRBV5-1|TRBJ1-1|.
CASRDSEGSTEAFF
TGCGCCAGCAGGGACAGTGAAGGATCCACTGAAGCTTTCTTT
>TRBD1|TRBV29-1|TRBJ2-5|.
CSVWGRIQGVRETQYF
TGCAGCGTGTGGGGTAGGATCCAGGGGGTAAGGGAGACCCAGTACTTC
>.|TRBV7-5|TRBJ2-7|few
CVRSLLYEQYF
TGTGTCAGAAGCTTATTGTACGAGCAGTACTTC
>TRBD2|TRBV19|TRBJ2-2|.
CASTTSGATVGELFF
TGTGCCAGTACGACTAGCGGGGCCACGGTGGGGGAGCTGTTTTTT
>.|TRBV4-2|TRBJ2-7|.
CASSQTMAGTYEQYF
TGTGCCAGCAGCCAAACTATGGCGGGGACCTACGAGCAGTACTTC
>.|TRBV20-1|TRBJ1-2|.
CSATGGNGYTF
TGCAGTGCTACAGGAGGAAATGGCTACACCTTC